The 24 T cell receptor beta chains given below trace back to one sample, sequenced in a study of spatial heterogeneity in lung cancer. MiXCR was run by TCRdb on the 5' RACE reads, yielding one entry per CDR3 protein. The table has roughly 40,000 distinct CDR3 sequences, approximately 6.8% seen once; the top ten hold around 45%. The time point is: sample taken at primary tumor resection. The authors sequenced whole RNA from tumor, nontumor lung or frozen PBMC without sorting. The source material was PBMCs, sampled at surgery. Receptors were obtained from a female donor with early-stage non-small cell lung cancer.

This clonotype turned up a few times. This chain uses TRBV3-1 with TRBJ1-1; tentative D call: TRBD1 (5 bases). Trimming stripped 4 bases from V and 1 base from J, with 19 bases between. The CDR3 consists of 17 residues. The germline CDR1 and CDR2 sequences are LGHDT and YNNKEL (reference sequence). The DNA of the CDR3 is TGTGCCAGCAGCCTTCCGGGCGGTACAGGAAAGAACACTGAAGCTTTCTTT. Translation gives CASSLPGGTGKNTEAFF.

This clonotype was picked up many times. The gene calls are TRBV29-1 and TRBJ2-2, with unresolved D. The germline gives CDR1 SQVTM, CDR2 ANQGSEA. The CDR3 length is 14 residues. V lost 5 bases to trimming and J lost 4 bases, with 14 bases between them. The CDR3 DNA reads TGCAGCGTTACACAAGGGTCGTTCACCGGGGAGCTGTTTTTT. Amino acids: CSVTQGSFTGELFF.

The CDR3 coding sequence is TGTGCCAGCAGCGGGCGGCGGGCCGGCACCGGGGAGCTGTTTTTT. Translation gives CASSGRRAGTGELFF. The rearrangement links TRBV11-2 to TRBJ2-2; possibly TRBD2 for D (5 bases). V lost 5 bases and J lost 4, with 14 bases in between. CDR3 length: 15 residues. The germline V gene encodes CDR1 SGHAT and CDR2 FQNNGV.

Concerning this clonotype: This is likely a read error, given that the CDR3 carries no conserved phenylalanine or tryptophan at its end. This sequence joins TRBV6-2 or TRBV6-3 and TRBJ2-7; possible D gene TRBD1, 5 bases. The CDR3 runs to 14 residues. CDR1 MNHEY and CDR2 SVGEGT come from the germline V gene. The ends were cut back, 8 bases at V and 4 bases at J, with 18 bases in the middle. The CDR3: CASLPLGQTYEQYI. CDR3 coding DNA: TGTGCCAGCCTCCCTTTGGGGCAGACTTACGAGCAGTACATC.

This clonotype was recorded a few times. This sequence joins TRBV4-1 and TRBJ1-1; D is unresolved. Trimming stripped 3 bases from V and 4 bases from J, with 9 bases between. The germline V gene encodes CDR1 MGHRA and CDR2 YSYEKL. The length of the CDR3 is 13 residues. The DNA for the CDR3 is TGCGCCAGCAGCCAGCGAGATAGCACTGAAGCTTTCTTT. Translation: CASSQRDSTEAFF.

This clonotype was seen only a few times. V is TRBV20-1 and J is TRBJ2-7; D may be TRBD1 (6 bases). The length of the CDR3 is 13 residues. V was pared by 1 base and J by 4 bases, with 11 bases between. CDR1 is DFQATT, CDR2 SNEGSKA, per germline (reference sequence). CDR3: CSARGVQGYEQYF. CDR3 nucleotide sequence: TGCAGTGCTAGAGGGGTACAGGGTTACGAGCAGTACTTC.

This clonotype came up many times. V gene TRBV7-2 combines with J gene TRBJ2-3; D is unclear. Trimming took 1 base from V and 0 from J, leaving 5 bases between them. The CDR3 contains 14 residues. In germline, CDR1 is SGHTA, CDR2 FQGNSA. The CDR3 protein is CASSLEGSTDTQYF. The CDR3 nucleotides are TGTGCCAGCAGCTTAGAAGGAAGCACAGATACGCAGTATTTT.

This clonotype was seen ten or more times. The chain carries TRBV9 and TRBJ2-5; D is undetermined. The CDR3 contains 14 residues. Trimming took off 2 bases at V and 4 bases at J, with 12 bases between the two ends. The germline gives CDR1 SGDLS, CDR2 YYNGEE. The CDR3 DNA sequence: TGTGCCAGCAGCGTGGCTAGTCAGACAGAGACCCAGTACTTC. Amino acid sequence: CASSVASQTETQYF.

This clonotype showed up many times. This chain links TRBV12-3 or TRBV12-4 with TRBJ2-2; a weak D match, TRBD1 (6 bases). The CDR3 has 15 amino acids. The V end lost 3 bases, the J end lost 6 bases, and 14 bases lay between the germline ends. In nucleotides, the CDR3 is TGTGCCAGCAGTTTTACAGGGAAGACTCCCGGGGAGCTGTTTTTT. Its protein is CASSFTGKTPGELFF.

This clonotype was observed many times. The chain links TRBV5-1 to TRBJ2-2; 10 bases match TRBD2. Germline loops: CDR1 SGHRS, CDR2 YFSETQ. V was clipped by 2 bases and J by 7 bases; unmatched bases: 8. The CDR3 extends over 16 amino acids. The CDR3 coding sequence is TGCGCCAGCAGCTTACCAGCGGGGGGGCTCAACGGGGAGCTGTTTTTT. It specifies CASSLPAGGLNGELFF.

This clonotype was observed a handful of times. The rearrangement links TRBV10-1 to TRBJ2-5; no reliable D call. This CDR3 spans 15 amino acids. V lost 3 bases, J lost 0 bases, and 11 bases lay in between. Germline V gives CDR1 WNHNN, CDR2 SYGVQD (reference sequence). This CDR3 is CASSDSATDQETQYF. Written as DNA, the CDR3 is TGCGCCAGCAGTGACTCAGCCACGGACCAAGAGACCCAGTACTTC.

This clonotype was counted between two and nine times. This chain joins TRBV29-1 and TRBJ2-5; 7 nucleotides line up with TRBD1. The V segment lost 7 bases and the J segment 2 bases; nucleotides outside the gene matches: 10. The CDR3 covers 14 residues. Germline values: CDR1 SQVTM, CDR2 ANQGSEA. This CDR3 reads CSGGRGQKQETQYF. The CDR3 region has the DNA TGCAGCGGCGGAAGGGGACAGAAGCAAGAGACCCAGTACTTC.

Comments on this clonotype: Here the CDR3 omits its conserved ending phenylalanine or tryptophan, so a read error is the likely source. The CDR3 DNA is TGCAGCGTTGGGGACAGGGCTAATGAAAAACTGTTTTCT. As protein: CSVGDRANEKLFS. The gene calls are TRBV29-1 and TRBJ1-4, with 9 bases fitting TRBD1. Germline values: CDR1 SQVTM, CDR2 ANQGSEA. The J segment lost 3 bases and the V segment lost 4 bases, leaving 0 bases of the junction unmatched. The CDR3 spans 13 residues.

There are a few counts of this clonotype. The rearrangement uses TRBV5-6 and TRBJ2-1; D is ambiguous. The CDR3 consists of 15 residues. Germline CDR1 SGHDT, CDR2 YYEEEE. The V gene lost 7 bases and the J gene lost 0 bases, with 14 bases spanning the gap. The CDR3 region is CASFEERYSYNEQFF. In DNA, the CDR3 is TGTGCCAGCTTCGAGGAGCGCTACTCCTACAATGAGCAGTTCTTC. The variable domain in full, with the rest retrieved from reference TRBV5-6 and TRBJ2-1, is DAGVTQSPTHLIKTRGQQVTLRCSPKSGHDTVSWYQQALGQGPQFIFQYYEEEERQRGNFPDRFSGHQFPNYSSELNVNALLLGDSALYLCASFEERYSYNEQFFGPGTRLTVL.

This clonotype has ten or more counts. Here the CDR3 DNA reads TGTGCCAGCAGCTCCCCCCTCGGGACAGAAAAAGAGACCCAGTACTTC. Its translation is CASSSPLGTEKETQYF. V gene TRBV7-9 combines with J gene TRBJ2-5, with 7 bases lining up with TRBD1. Germline V gene data show CDR1 as SEHNR and CDR2 as FQNEAQ (reference sequence). V lost 4 bases to trimming and J lost 3 bases; unmatched junction nucleotides: 11. The CDR3 length is 16 residues. Full variable domain (missing parts from reference TRBV7-9 and TRBJ2-5): DTGVSQNPRHKITKRGQNVTFRCDPISEHNRLYWYRQTLGQGPEFLTYFQNEAQLEKSRLLSDRFSAERPKGSFSTLEIQRTEQGDSAMYLCASSSPLGTEKETQYFGPGTRLLVL.

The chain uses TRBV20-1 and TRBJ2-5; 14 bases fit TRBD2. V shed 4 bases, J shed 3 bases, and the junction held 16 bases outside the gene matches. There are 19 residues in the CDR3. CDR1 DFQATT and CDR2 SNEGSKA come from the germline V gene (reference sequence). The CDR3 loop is CSATSGLAGGRSLKETQYF. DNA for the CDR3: TGCAGTGCTACTTCCGGACTAGCGGGGGGACGAAGCCTAAAAGAGACCCAGTACTTC.

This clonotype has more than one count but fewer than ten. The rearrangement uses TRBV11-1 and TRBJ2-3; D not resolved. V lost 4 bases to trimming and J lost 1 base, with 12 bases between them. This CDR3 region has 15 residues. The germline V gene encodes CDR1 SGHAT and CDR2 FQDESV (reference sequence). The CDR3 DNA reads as TGTGCCAGCAGCTCCGCCGAGGATCGCACAGATACGCAGTATTTT. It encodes CASSSAEDRTDTQYF.

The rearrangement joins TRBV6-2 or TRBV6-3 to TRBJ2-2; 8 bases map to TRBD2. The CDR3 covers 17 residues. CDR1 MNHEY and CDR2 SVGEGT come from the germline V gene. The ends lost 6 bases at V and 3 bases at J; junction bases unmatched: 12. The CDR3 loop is CASSPGGGKSDTGELFF. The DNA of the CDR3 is TGTGCCAGCAGCCCGGGCGGGGGGAAATCCGACACCGGGGAGCTGTTTTTT.

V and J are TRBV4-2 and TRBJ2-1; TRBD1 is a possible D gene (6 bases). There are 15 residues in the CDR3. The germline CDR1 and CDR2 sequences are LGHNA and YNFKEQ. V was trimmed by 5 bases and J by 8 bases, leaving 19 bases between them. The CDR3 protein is CASSYTGLQGHEQFF. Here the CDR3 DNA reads TGTGCCAGCAGCTATACCGGGCTACAGGGCCATGAGCAGTTCTTC.

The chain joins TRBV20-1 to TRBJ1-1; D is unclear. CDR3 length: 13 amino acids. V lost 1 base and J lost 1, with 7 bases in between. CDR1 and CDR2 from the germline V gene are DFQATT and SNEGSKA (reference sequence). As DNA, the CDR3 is TGCAGTGCTAGAGGAGATCCGAACACTGAAGCTTTCTTT. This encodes CSARGDPNTEAFF.

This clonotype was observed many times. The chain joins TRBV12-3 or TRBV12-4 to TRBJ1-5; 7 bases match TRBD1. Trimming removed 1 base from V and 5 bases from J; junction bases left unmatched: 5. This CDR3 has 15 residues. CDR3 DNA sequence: TGTGCCAGCAGTTTAGACTCGACAGGGCATCAGCCCCAGCATTTT. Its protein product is CASSLDSTGHQPQHF.

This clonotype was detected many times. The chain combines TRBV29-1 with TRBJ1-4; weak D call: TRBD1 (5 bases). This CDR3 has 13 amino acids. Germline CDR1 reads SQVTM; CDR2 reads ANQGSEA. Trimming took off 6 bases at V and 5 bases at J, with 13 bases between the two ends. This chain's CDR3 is CSVCRGLNEKLFF. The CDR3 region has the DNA TGCAGCGTGTGCCGGGGCCTGAATGAAAAACTGTTTTTT.

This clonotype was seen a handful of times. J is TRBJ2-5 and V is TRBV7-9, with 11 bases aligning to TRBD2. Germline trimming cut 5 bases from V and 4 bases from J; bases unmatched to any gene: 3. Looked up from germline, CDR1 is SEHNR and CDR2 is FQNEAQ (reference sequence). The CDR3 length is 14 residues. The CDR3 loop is CASSPGTSGETQYF. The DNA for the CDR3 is TGTGCCAGCAGCCCCGGGACTAGCGGAGAGACCCAGTACTTC.

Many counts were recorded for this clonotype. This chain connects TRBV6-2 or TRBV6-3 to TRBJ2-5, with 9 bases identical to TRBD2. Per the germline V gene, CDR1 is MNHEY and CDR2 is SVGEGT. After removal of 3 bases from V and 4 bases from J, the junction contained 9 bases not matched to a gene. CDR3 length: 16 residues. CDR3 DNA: TGTGCCAGCAGTTATGGGACTAGCCCCCAGGGAGAGACCCAGTACTTC. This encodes CASSYGTSPQGETQYF.